This T cell receptor (beta chain) was captured by sequencing in a study of CD8+CD57+ T cells in acquired aplastic anemia. Findings and limits, study-wide: Measurement in patients showed lower diversity in CD8+CD57+ cells than in total CD4+ and CD8+ pools. Patients and controls were found to share over 25 CD8+ CDR3 sequences.

It was genomic DNA that served as the template for profiling TCR beta VDJ and CDR3. TCRdb processed the reads anew with MiXCR; each CDR3 protein has one entry. The table has about 20,000 distinct CDR3 sequences, roughly 40% seen once; the top ten hold approximately 89%. Concerning this clonotype itself: Its specificity is not known.

The patients chosen for sequencing had shown expansion of CD8+CD57+ cells (detected by flow cytometry). CD8+CD57+ effector memory cells were additionally subjected to sequencing for about 15% of the 12 patients. Severe acquired aplastic anemia was present in all patients. Among the patients, none had received any therapy at the time of blood sampling. Sequencing input: CD8+CD57+ T cells sorted from PBMCs. The sample's subset: bead-enriched CD8+CD57+ effector memory T cells from SAA patients. The receptor was isolated from a human donor with aplastic anemia.

The CDR3 reads CASSQDPGSTNTDTQYF. The CDR3 region has the DNA TGTGCCAGCAGCCAAGATCCCGGTAGCACTAACACAGATACGCAGTATTTT. The genes are TRBV14 and TRBJ2-3; D is uncertain. V was trimmed by 0 bases and J by 2 bases, leaving 15 bases between them. The CDR3 has 17 residues. Germline V gene lookup returns CDR1 SGHDN and CDR2 FVKESK.